Following are 25 T cell receptor beta chains from one sample sequenced in a study of Ad26.COV2.S vaccination and SARS-CoV-2 variants. Treatment indicated: some 20 received Ad26.COV2.S at low or high dose, single or two shots; 5 received placebo; per-sample allocation not given. Sampling was performed 63 days after the first vaccine or placebo injection. Sequencing used immunoSEQ multiplex PCR; TCRdb keeps in-frame clones, though not all of them. The table records about 460,000 clones, roughly 87% of them present only once. The sample in question was peripheral blood, obtained in a trial of Ad26.COV2.S vaccine versus placebo. These receptors all come from a person aged 18-60 years who received the Ad26.COV2.S COVID-19 vaccine or a placebo.

This clone was counted a single time. V and J are TRBV9 and TRBJ1-4; 7 nucleotides line up with TRBD1. V lost 1 base and J lost 4; bases outside the gene matches: 4. Germline CDR1 and CDR2: SGDLS and YYNGEE. This CDR3 spans 15 amino acids. In DNA form, the CDR3 reads TGTGCCAGCAGCGTAAACTGGGACAGTAATGAAAAACTGTTTTTT. Translating gives CASSVNWDSNEKLFF.

This rearrangement joins TRBV2 to TRBJ1-1, with D possibly TRBD1 on 5 matching bases. V was pared by 4 bases and J by 3 bases, with 15 bases between. Germline CDR1 SNHLY, CDR2 FYNNEI. The CDR3 extends over 15 amino acids. The CDR3 spells CASSVTGTQDTEAFF. Written as DNA, the CDR3 is TGTGCCAGCAGTGTGACCGGGACCCAGGACACTGAAGCTTTCTTT.

The chain links TRBV6-1 to TRBJ1-4; tentative D call: TRBD1 (5 bases). Germline assignment: CDR1 MNHNS and CDR2 SASEGT. With 1 base removed from V and 14 bases from J, the gap between germline ends came to 17 bases. The CDR3 length is 14 residues. The CDR3 spells CASSEGWGPRYLFF. In nucleotides, the CDR3 is TGTGCCAGCAGTGAAGGATGGGGACCCCGTTATCTGTTTTTT.

J is TRBJ2-5 and V is TRBV18, with 7 nucleotides matching TRBD1. This CDR3 contains 15 residues. Germline V gene data show CDR1 as KGHSH and CDR2 as LQKENI. Trimming at V came to 6 bases and at J to 2 bases, leaving 9 bases not matched to a gene. CDR3 region: CASSRPGQSQETQYF. CDR3 nucleotide sequence: TGTGCCAGCTCGCGTCCGGGACAGTCACAAGAGACCCAGTACTTC.

This sequence joins TRBV12-3 or TRBV12-4 and TRBJ1-1, with D uncertain. Trimming removed 5 bases from V and 8 bases from J, with 12 bases in between. The CDR3 contains 12 residues. CDR3 DNA sequence: TGTGCCAGCAGTCGGACGGCGCTGGAAGCTTTCTTT. This codes for CASSRTALEAFF.

V usage is TRBV18 and J usage is TRBJ1-2; no definite D call. This CDR3 spans 15 amino acids. Between the trimmed V and J ends, which lost 0 bases and 4 bases, there was a span of 12 bases. Germline V gene sequence: CDR1 KGHSH, CDR2 LQKENI. CDR3 loop: CASSPPESVGYGYTF. CDR3 sequence (DNA): TGTGCCAGCTCACCACCGGAGTCGGTTGGCTATGGCTACACCTTC.

CDR3 bases: TGTGCCATCAGTGTGAAGGGGAACCAAGAGACCCAGTACTTC. Translation gives CAISVKGNQETQYF. The chain joins TRBV10-3 to TRBJ2-5, with D possibly TRBD1 on 5 matching bases. CDR3 size: 14 residues. Germline lookup yields CDR1 ENHRY and CDR2 SYGVKD. Trimming took 4 bases from V and 0 from J, leaving 9 bases between them.

The chain joins TRBV5-1 to TRBJ1-1; a weak D match, TRBD1 (5 bases). Trimming removed 5 bases from V and 1 base from J, with 12 bases in between. CDR3 length: 14 amino acids. Looked up from germline, CDR1 is SGHRS and CDR2 is YFSETQ. This chain's CDR3 is CASSTGTANTEAFF. The CDR3 DNA is TGCGCCAGCAGTACCGGGACGGCGAACACTGAAGCTTTCTTT. Full variable domain (remainder filled in from reference TRBV5-1 and TRBJ1-1): KAGVTQTPRYLIKTRGQQVTLSCSPISGHRSVSWYQQTPGQGLQFLFEYFSETQRNKGNFPGRFSGRQFSNSRSEMNVSTLELGDSALYLCASSTGTANTEAFFGQGTRLTVV.

The gene calls are TRBV27 and TRBJ1-5, with no clear D. Germline CDR1 MNHEY, CDR2 SMNVEV (reference sequence). The CDR3 has 16 residues. V gave up 2 bases and J gave up 0 bases, with 11 bases separating them. CDR3 sequence: CASSLRKTYSNQPQHF. CDR3 bases: TGTGCCAGCAGTTTACGAAAGACTTATAGCAATCAGCCCCAGCATTTT.

The chain carries TRBV2 and TRBJ1-5, with 7 bases aligning to TRBD1. Germline V gives CDR1 SNHLY, CDR2 FYNNEI. V trimming: 4 bases; J trimming: 3 bases; junction bases outside the gene matches: 6. CDR3 length: 15 amino acids. DNA for the CDR3: TGTGCCAGCAGTGTGAGGACAGGCTCCAATCAGCCCCAGCATTTT. Its translation: CASSVRTGSNQPQHF. Looking up the rest from reference TRBV2 and TRBJ1-5 gives the full variable domain: EPEVTQTPSHQVTQMGQEVILRCVPISNHLYFYWYRQILGQKVEFLVSFYNNEISEKSEIFDDQFSVERPDGSNFTLKIRSTKLEDSAMYFCASSVRTGSNQPQHFGDGTRLSIL.

Comment on this clone: Other DNA sequences in this specimen translate into the identical CDR3. The chain is built from TRBV7-9 and TRBJ1-1, with unresolved D. The CDR3 sequence is 13 residues long. Germline CDR1 is SEHNR and CDR2 is FQNEAQ (reference sequence). Trimming left V 0 bases short and J 1 base short, with 3 bases between. The DNA for the CDR3 is TGTGCCAGCAGCTTAGCTGGGAACACTGAAGCTTTCTTT. Translating it yields CASSLAGNTEAFF.

The chain combines TRBV6-6 with TRBJ1-1; no reliable D call. This CDR3 is 15 amino acids long. With 0 bases removed from V and 0 bases from J, the gap between germline ends came to 8 bases. Germline V gene data show CDR1 as MNHNY and CDR2 as SVGAGI (reference sequence). CDR3 protein: CASSYSRDMNTEAFF. The DNA for the CDR3 is TGTGCCAGCAGTTACTCGCGGGATATGAACACTGAAGCTTTCTTT.

This chain connects TRBV7-2 to TRBJ1-6; 7 positions agree with TRBD1. The J segment lost 6 bases and the V segment lost 2 bases, leaving 1 base of the junction unmatched. The length of the CDR3 is 14 residues. CDR1 SGHTA and CDR2 FQGNSA come from the germline V gene. In nucleotides, the CDR3 is TGTGCCAGCAGCTTAAACAGGGGTAATTCACCCCTCCACTTT. Translation: CASSLNRGNSPLHF.

The chain recombines TRBV29-1 with TRBJ2-7; D might be TRBD2 (6 bases). The CDR3 extends over 13 amino acids. In germline, CDR1 is SQVTM, CDR2 ANQGSEA. The V end lost 3 bases, the J end lost 7 bases, and 16 bases lay between the germline ends. The CDR3 reads CSVDRGVGGEQYF. CDR3 DNA sequence: TGCAGCGTTGATCGCGGGGTAGGAGGGGAGCAGTACTTC.

This sequence joins TRBV20-1 and TRBJ1-1; D is ambiguous. The germline V gene has CDR1 DFQATT and CDR2 SNEGSKA (reference sequence). The CDR3 has 9 residues. The DNA for the CDR3 is TGCAGCGGACCGACAGAAGCTTTCTTT. Translation: CSGPTEAFF.

The genes are TRBV28 and TRBJ2-7, with TRBD2 as a possible D gene (6 bases). Germline values: CDR1 MDHEN, CDR2 SYDVKM. The length of the CDR3 is 14 residues. Trimming took 6 bases from V and 3 from J, leaving 15 bases between them. DNA for the CDR3: TGTGCCAGCAGGCAGACGGGACTCGGCTACGAGCAGTACTTC. It codes for CASRQTGLGYEQYF.

The genes are TRBV10-1 and TRBJ1-1, with 8 bases fitting TRBD1. The V segment lost 5 bases and the J segment 6 bases; nucleotides outside the gene matches: 11. The CDR3 consists of 15 residues. Germline-derived CDR1 and CDR2 are WNHNN and SYGVQD (reference sequence). CDR3 in amino acids: CASSPGQGGSAEAFF. The CDR3 region has the DNA TGCGCCAGCAGTCCCGGACAGGGTGGGTCGGCTGAAGCTTTCTTT.

This chain joins TRBV7-6 and TRBJ2-5; D gene ambiguous. The CDR3 is 13 amino acids. The V gene's germline CDR1 is SGHVS and CDR2 FNYEAQ. The ends were cut back, 1 base at V and 2 bases at J, with 5 bases in the middle. CDR3 bases: TGTGCCAGCAGCTTAGGGCTACAAGAGACCCAGTACTTC. Translating it yields CASSLGLQETQYF.

The chain couples TRBV18 to TRBJ1-1; a possible D gene is TRBD1 (5 bases). The germline CDR1 and CDR2 sequences are KGHSH and LQKENI. V was cut by 5 bases and J by 0 bases, with 13 bases left in between. The CDR3 consists of 15 residues. The CDR3 coding sequence is TGTGCCAGCTCATCAAAACAGGTATTGAACACTGAAGCTTTCTTT. The encoded protein is CASSSKQVLNTEAFF.

This clone was seen a single time. This chain connects TRBV6-5 to TRBJ1-1; D uncertain. This CDR3 spans 11 amino acids. The V gene's germline CDR1 is MNHEY and CDR2 SVGAGI. V gave up 7 bases and J gave up 1 base, with 4 bases separating them. The CDR3 bases are TGTGCCAGCAACGAGAACACTGAAGCTTTCTTT. Translating gives CASNENTEAFF.

This chain joins TRBV27 and TRBJ1-1; D unresolved. Germline CDR1 MNHEY, CDR2 SMNVEV (reference sequence). Trimming stripped 0 bases from V and 3 bases from J, with 11 bases between. The CDR3 sequence is 15 residues long. The CDR3 sequence: CASSLSPGGDTEAFF. The CDR3 DNA follows: TGTGCCAGCAGTTTATCACCCGGTGGGGACACTGAAGCTTTCTTT.

The V and J genes are TRBV11-2 and TRBJ1-1; D gene ambiguous. Per germline, CDR1 SGHAT and CDR2 FQNNGV. The CDR3 loop spans 13 amino acids. V was cut by 5 bases and J by 3 bases, with 10 bases left in between. CDR3 nucleotides: TGTGCCAGCAGCCCAATCGGGGACACTGAAGCTTTCTTT. It codes for CASSPIGDTEAFF.

The chain links TRBV2 to TRBJ1-6, with TRBD1 identical over 9 bases. Germline V gives CDR1 SNHLY, CDR2 FYNNEI. Losses at the gene ends were 10 bases for V and 8 bases for J; bases not matched to a gene: 3. CDR3 length equals 12 residues. The CDR3 DNA sequence: TGTGCCACGGGGACAGGGTATTCACCCCTCCACTTT. Encoded protein: CATGTGYSPLHF.

Worth noting for this clone: Different DNA sequences within this sample yield the same CDR3. The genes are TRBV10-3 and TRBJ2-5; D gene ambiguous. Trimming took off 0 bases at V and 5 bases at J, with 7 bases between the two ends. Looked up from germline, CDR1 is ENHRY and CDR2 is SYGVKD. The CDR3 length is 13 residues. Here the CDR3 reads CAISESTGETQYF. DNA for the CDR3: TGTGCCATCAGTGAGTCGACCGGGGAGACCCAGTACTTC.

The chain recombines TRBV11-2 with TRBJ2-3, with TRBD2 matching over 9 bases. Germline trimming cut 4 bases from V and 10 bases from J; bases unmatched to any gene: 15. Germline V gives CDR1 SGHAT, CDR2 FQNNGV. The CDR3 runs to 16 residues. The CDR3 bases are TGTGCCAGCAGCTCCCGAGCGGGGGGCCGTTGGGGTGCGCAGTATTTT. It codes for CASSSRAGGRWGAQYF.